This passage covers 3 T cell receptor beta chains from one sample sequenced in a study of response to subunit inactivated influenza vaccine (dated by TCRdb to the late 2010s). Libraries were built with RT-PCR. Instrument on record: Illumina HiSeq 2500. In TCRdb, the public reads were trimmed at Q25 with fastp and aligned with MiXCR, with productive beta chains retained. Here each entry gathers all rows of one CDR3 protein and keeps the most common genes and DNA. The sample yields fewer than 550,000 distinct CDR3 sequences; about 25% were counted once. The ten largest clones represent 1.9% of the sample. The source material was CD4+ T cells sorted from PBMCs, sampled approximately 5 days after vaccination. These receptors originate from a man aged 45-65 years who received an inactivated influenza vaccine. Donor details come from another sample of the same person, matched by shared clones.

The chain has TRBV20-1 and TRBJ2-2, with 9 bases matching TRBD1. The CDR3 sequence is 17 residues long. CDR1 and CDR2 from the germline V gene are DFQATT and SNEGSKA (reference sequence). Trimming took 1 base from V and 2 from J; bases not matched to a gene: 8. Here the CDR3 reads CSARGGQGGLNTGELFF. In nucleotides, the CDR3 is TGCAGTGCTAGAGGGGGACAGGGAGGATTAAACACCGGGGAGCTGTTTTTT.

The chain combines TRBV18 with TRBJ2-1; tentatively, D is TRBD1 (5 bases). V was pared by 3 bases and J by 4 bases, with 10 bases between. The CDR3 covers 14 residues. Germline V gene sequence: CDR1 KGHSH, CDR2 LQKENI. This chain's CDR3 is CASSPWGGYNEQFF. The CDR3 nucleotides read TGTGCCAGCTCACCGTGGGGCGGTTACAATGAGCAGTTCTTC.

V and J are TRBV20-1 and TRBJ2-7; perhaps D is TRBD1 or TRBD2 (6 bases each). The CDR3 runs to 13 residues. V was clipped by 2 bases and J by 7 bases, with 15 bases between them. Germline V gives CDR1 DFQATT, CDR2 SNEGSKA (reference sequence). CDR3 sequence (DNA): TGCAGTGCTAGATTTGAGGGGGGCTTAGAGCAGTACTTC. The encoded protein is CSARFEGGLEQYF.